The 10 T cell receptor beta chains in this list originate from one sample, sequenced in a study of Ad26.COV2.S vaccination and SARS-CoV-2 variants. Treatment described: 15 to 20 received Ad26.COV2.S at low or high dose, single or two shots; roughly five received placebo; per-sample allocation not given. At day 63 after the first vaccine or placebo injection, samples were drawn. The assay was immunoSEQ multiplex PCR, and TCRdb's table has in-frame clones only and misses some. The data hold about 390,000 clones, with 70% to 90% observed a single time. The material was peripheral blood, obtained in a trial of Ad26.COV2.S vaccine versus placebo. The receptor source for this set is a person between 18 and 59 years old who received the Ad26.COV2.S COVID-19 vaccine or a placebo.

The rearrangement uses TRBV10-3 and TRBJ1-1, with D maybe TRBD1 (5 bases). The V gene's germline CDR1 is ENHRY and CDR2 SYGVKD. V lost 5 bases and J 3 bases, leaving 7 bases between the germline ends. This CDR3 has 12 amino acids. CDR3 nucleotide sequence: TGTGCCATCAGTCAGGGACACACTGAAGCTTTCTTT. Translation gives CAISQGHTEAFF.

This clone was counted a few times. The V and J genes are TRBV5-4 and TRBJ1-5; D might be TRBD1 (6 bases). Germline loops: CDR1 SGHNT, CDR2 YYREEE (reference sequence). V was clipped by 4 bases and J by 10 bases, with 15 bases between them. CDR3 length equals 13 residues. CDR3 in DNA: TGTGCCAGCAGCCCCCGACCACAGGGACCCCAGCATTTT. Translating it yields CASSPRPQGPQHF.

The rearrangement joins TRBV10-2 to TRBJ2-3; TRBD2 matches 8 bases. This CDR3 is 14 amino acids long. V was pared by 8 bases and J by 0 bases, with 4 bases of the junction left unmatched. Per germline, CDR1 WSHSY and CDR2 SAAADI. CDR3 bases: TGCGCCAGCCAGTTAGCGGGAAGCACAGATACGCAGTATTTT. It specifies CASQLAGSTDTQYF.

The V gene is TRBV24-1, the J gene TRBJ1-3; weak D call: TRBD1 (6 bases). V was trimmed by 1 base and J by 0 bases, leaving 21 bases between them. The germline CDR1 and CDR2 sequences are KGHDR and SFDVKD. The CDR3 length is 20 residues. The DNA for the CDR3 is TGTGCCACCAGTGATTTAGGAGTCGGCAGGGGACACCGCTCTGGAAACACCATATATTTT. This sequence encodes CATSDLGVGRGHRSGNTIYF.

V gene TRBV2 combines with J gene TRBJ2-5; tentative D call: TRBD2 (6 bases). This CDR3 has 15 amino acids. Germline lookup yields CDR1 SNHLY and CDR2 FYNNEI. The V and J ends lost 1 base and 4 bases respectively, with 13 bases between them. The CDR3 sequence is CASSEGENGGETQYF. The CDR3 bases are TGTGCCAGCAGTGAAGGGGAGAACGGGGGAGAGACCCAGTACTTC. Full variable domain (outside the CDR3, taken from reference TRBV2 and TRBJ2-5): EPEVTQTPSHQVTQMGQEVILRCVPISNHLYFYWYRQILGQKVEFLVSFYNNEISEKSEIFDDQFSVERPDGSNFTLKIRSTKLEDSAMYFCASSEGENGGETQYFGPGTRLLVL.

To note about this clone: This sample includes further DNA sequences coding for the same CDR3. This sequence joins TRBV3-1 (or the pseudogene TRBV3-2) and TRBJ1-6; D is possibly TRBD1 (5 bases). The germline gives CDR1 LGHDT, CDR2 YNNKEL (reference sequence). This CDR3 region has 14 residues. V lost 0 bases, J lost 7 bases, and 7 bases lay in between. CDR3 loop: CASSQDRVNSPLHF. Written as DNA, the CDR3 is TGTGCCAGCAGCCAAGACAGGGTCAATTCACCCCTCCACTTT.

The genes are TRBV6-5 and TRBJ1-5; TRBD1 matches 9 bases. CDR3 length: 16 residues. V was clipped by 2 bases and J by 5 bases; unmatched bases: 7. Germline CDR1 is MNHEY and CDR2 is SVGAGI. DNA of the CDR3: TGTGCCAGCAGTTACCACGGGGGACAGGGCTATCAGCCCCAGCATTTT. This gives the protein CASSYHGGQGYQPQHF.

The chain recombines TRBV20-1 with TRBJ1-4; D gene uncertain. The CDR3 covers 13 residues. Germline V gene sequence: CDR1 DFQATT, CDR2 SNEGSKA (reference sequence). V lost 3 bases to trimming and J lost 2 bases, with 7 bases between them. The CDR3 loop reads CSASLDTNEKLFF. In DNA, the CDR3 is TGCAGTGCTAGTCTGGATACTAATGAAAAACTGTTTTTT.

The chain couples TRBV7-2 to TRBJ2-7, with TRBD1 identical over 9 bases. After removal of 1 base from V and 5 bases from J, the junction contained 3 bases not matched to a gene. Germline V gives CDR1 SGHTA, CDR2 FQGNSA. The CDR3 spans 14 residues. Here the CDR3 DNA reads TGTGCCAGCAGCTTAGGACAGGGGGTTGACGAGCAGTACTTC. This sequence encodes CASSLGQGVDEQYF.

This chain links TRBV29-1 with TRBJ2-1; tentatively, D is TRBD2 (6 bases). The CDR3 contains 13 residues. The germline V gene encodes CDR1 SQVTM and CDR2 ANQGSEA. V gave up 5 bases and J gave up 4 bases, with 12 bases separating them. The CDR3 protein is CSVSKGTYNEQFF. CDR3 DNA: TGCAGCGTTTCTAAGGGGACTTACAATGAGCAGTTCTTC.